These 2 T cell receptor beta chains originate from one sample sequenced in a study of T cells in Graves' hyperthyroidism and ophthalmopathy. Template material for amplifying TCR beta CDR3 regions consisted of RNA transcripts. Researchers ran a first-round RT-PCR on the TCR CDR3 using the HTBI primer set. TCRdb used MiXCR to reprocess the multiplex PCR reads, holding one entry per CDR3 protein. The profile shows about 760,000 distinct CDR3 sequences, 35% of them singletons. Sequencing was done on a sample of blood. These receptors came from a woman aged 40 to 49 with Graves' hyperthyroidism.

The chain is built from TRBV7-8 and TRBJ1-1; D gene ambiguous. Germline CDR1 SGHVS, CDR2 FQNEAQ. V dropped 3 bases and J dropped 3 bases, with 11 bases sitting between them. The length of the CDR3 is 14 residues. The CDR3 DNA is TGTGCCAGCAGCTTGCCCGGGGAACACACTGAAGCTTTCTTT. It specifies CASSLPGEHTEAFF.

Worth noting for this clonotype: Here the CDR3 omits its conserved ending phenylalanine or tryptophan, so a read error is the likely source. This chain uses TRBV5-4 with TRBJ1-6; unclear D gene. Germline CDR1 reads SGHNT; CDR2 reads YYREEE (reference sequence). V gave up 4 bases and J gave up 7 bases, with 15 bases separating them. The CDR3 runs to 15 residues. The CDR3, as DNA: TGTGCCAGCAGCCCCGACCCGGACCCAAATTCACCCCTCCACCTT. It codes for CASSPDPDPNSPLHL.